These 26 T cell receptor beta chains originate from one sample sequenced in a study of blood T cell repertoires in COVID-19. Using immunoSEQ multiplex PCR, the repertoire was profiled, and TCRdb retains in-frame clones only, with some absent. The sample holds about 100,000 clones, roughly 88% seen once. The sample comprised peripheral blood. The receptors come from a woman aged 55-69 years with acute or convalescent COVID-19.

The chain uses TRBV19 and TRBJ1-1; TRBD1 matches at 10 bases. The germline V gene has CDR1 LNHDA and CDR2 SQIVND (reference sequence). The J segment lost 0 bases and the V segment lost 7 bases, leaving 5 bases of the junction unmatched. The CDR3 totals 15 residues. The CDR3 coding sequence is TGTGCCAGTAAGACAGGGGGCATAATGAACACTGAAGCTTTCTTT. This encodes CASKTGGIMNTEAFF.

The chain recombines TRBV2 with TRBJ2-1, with TRBD2 matching 8 bases. Germline loops: CDR1 SNHLY, CDR2 FYNNEI. The CDR3 is 16 residues long. V lost 1 base, J lost 4 bases, and 6 bases stayed unmatched. The CDR3 nucleotides are TGTGCCAGCAGTGAAGGGGCTAGCGGGTTGTACAATGAGCAGTTCTTC. Amino acids: CASSEGASGLYNEQFF.

The chain is built from TRBV11-2 and TRBJ2-7; perhaps TRBD2 as D (5 bases). The V and J ends lost 5 bases and 4 bases respectively, with 12 bases between them. Germline V gene data show CDR1 as SGHAT and CDR2 as FQNNGV. This CDR3 has 13 residues. The CDR3 DNA is TGTGCCAGCAGCCCCGACGGCGGGTACGAGCAGTACGTC. Protein product: CASSPDGGYEQYV.

The chain has TRBV7-3 and TRBJ2-1, with a weak D call TRBD2 (6 bases). V lost 5 bases and J 6 bases, leaving 11 bases between the germline ends. From germline, CDR1 is SGHTA and CDR2 FQGTGA. CDR3 length: 13 residues. CDR3 sequence reads: CASSPGAGNEQFF. DNA of the CDR3: TGTGCCAGCAGCCCAGGAGCGGGCAATGAGCAGTTCTTC. The full variable domain, in which reference TRBV7-3 and TRBJ2-1 provide the parts outside the CDR3, is GAGVSQTPSNKVTEKGKYVELRCDPISGHTALYWYRQSLGQGPEFLIYFQGTGAADDSGLPNDRFFAVRPEGSVSTLKIQRTERGDSAVYLCASSPGAGNEQFFGPGTRLTVL.

The CDR3 loop is CASSLQGGQPQHF. The CDR3 coding sequence is TGCGCCAGCAGCCTACAGGGCGGTCAGCCCCAGCATTTT. The V gene is TRBV4-1, the J gene TRBJ1-5, with D possibly TRBD1 on 6 matching bases. With 4 bases removed from V and 6 bases from J, the gap between germline ends came to 10 bases. This CDR3 has 13 residues. CDR1 is MGHRA, CDR2 YSYEKL, per germline.

The chain carries TRBV19 and TRBJ2-1; 13 bases fit TRBD2. The CDR3 is made up of 16 amino acids. Germline V gives CDR1 LNHDA, CDR2 SQIVND (reference sequence). With 5 bases clipped from V and 7 bases from J, the junction kept 8 bases outside the gene matches. Here the CDR3 reads CASSSPGLAGRNEQFF. CDR3 sequence (DNA): TGTGCCAGTAGTTCACCGGGACTAGCGGGAAGAAATGAGCAGTTCTTC.

In DNA, the CDR3 is TGTGCCAGCATTCTGGCCAGAGGGATGGCTTTCTTT. Translated: CASILARGMAFF. This chain links TRBV2 with TRBJ1-1, with D hard to call. Germline loops: CDR1 SNHLY, CDR2 FYNNEI. Trimming left V 7 bases short and J 11 bases short, with 17 bases between. The CDR3 extends over 12 amino acids.

The chain joins TRBV5-6 to TRBJ1-5, with TRBD1 as a possible D gene (5 bases). Trimming took off 2 bases at V and 1 base at J, with 10 bases between the two ends. The CDR3 totals 15 residues. Germline assignment: CDR1 SGHDT and CDR2 YYEEEE. The chain's CDR3 is CASSFTQGSNQPQHF. The CDR3 DNA reads as TGTGCCAGCAGCTTTACGCAGGGCAGCAATCAGCCCCAGCATTTT.

This sequence joins TRBV28 and TRBJ1-2; no reliable D call. V was pared by 10 bases and J by 8 bases, with 20 bases between. The germline gives CDR1 MDHEN, CDR2 SYDVKM. The CDR3 extends over 13 amino acids. The CDR3 is CAIAPTADGGYTF. CDR3 coding DNA: TGTGCCATCGCTCCCACAGCGGACGGAGGCTACACCTTC.

To note about this clone: Relative to the germline gene, one junction end is altered; a read error may explain this. This rearrangement joins TRBV2 to TRBJ2-1, with TRBD2 matching over 11 bases. CDR1 is SNHLY, CDR2 FYNNEI, per germline. This CDR3 region has 14 residues. CDR3 region: CASSEASGRPRWIF. CDR3 DNA: TGTGCCAGCAGTGAGGCTAGCGGGAGGCCCCGGTGGATCTTC.

The rearrangement links TRBV5-1 to TRBJ1-4, with 7 positions matching TRBD1. The CDR3 has 15 amino acids. Trimming cost V 1 base and J 8 bases; bases outside gene matches: 8. CDR1 SGHRS and CDR2 YFSETQ come from the germline V gene. The CDR3 here is CASSLQGGIGEKLFF. CDR3 bases: TGCGCCAGCAGCTTGCAGGGGGGAATTGGGGAAAAACTGTTTTTT.

The chain joins TRBV29-1 to TRBJ2-1, with a weak D call TRBD1 (6 bases). CDR1 SQVTM and CDR2 ANQGSEA come from the germline V gene. The CDR3 totals 13 residues. Trimming removed 5 bases at V and 5 bases at J, with 13 bases between. The CDR3 spells CSVPGTPNNEQFF. For the CDR3, the DNA is TGCAGCGTTCCCGGGACACCTAACAATGAGCAGTTCTTC.

The chain is built from TRBV10-3 and TRBJ1-1; D perhaps matches TRBD1 (5 bases). CDR3 length: 15 amino acids. V gave up 0 bases and J gave up 3 bases, with 11 bases separating them. CDR1 and CDR2 (germline): ENHRY, SYGVKD. The CDR3 DNA sequence: TGTGCCATCAGTGAGTCTCGGGGGATTGACACTGAAGCTTTCTTT. Translation gives CAISESRGIDTEAFF.

This CDR3 reads CASSSGLGGSGANVLTF. CDR3 bases: TGTGCCAGCAGCTCGGGACTGGGGGGTTCTGGGGCCAACGTCCTGACTTTC. V is TRBV5-4 and J is TRBJ2-6, with D possibly TRBD2 on 6 matching bases. V was trimmed by 3 bases and J by 1 base, leaving 14 bases between them. From germline, CDR1 is SGHNT and CDR2 YYREEE (reference sequence). The CDR3 covers 17 residues. The full variable domain, with the rest looked up from reference TRBV5-4 and TRBJ2-6, is ETGVTQSPTHLIKTRGQQVTLRCSSQSGHNTVSWYQQALGQGPQFIFQYYREEENGRGNFPPRFSGLQFPNYSSELNVNALELDDSALYLCASSSGLGGSGANVLTFGAGSRLTVL.

The chain uses TRBV7-9 and TRBJ1-1; D is unclear. With 5 bases removed from V and 3 bases from J, the gap between germline ends came to 7 bases. This CDR3 has 12 residues. Germline V gives CDR1 SEHNR, CDR2 FQNEAQ (reference sequence). CDR3: CASSPRDTEAFF. Written as DNA, the CDR3 is TGTGCCAGCAGCCCCCGGGACACTGAAGCTTTCTTT.

This clone has a handful of counts. The chain has TRBV6-4 and TRBJ2-2; 9 bases map to TRBD2. Germline trimming cut 5 bases from V and 4 bases from J; bases unmatched to any gene: 5. Per germline, CDR1 MRHNA and CDR2 SNTAGT. The CDR3 covers 15 residues. The CDR3, as DNA: TGTGCCAGCAGTTTGACTAGCGGAGCCACCGGGGAGCTGTTTTTT. Translated: CASSLTSGATGELFF.

The rearrangement joins TRBV5-1 to TRBJ2-1; 10 bases match TRBD2. Germline V CDR1 and CDR2: SGHRS, YFSETQ. CDR3 length equals 15 residues. V dropped 1 base and J dropped 7; count of bases not matched to a gene: 5. The CDR3, as DNA: TGCGCCAGCAGCTTGAAAGCGGGAGGGGGGAATGAGCAGTTCTTC. As protein: CASSLKAGGGNEQFF.

The chain uses TRBV7-3 and TRBJ1-2, with 8 positions matching TRBD1. Trimming removed 5 bases from V and 13 bases from J; junction bases left unmatched: 9. The CDR3 is 12 amino acids. Germline V CDR1 and CDR2: SGHTA, FQGTGA. In DNA, the CDR3 is TGTGCCAGCAGCCCCGACAGGGGAGCTCTCACCTTC. This sequence encodes CASSPDRGALTF. Filled out from reference TRBV7-3 and TRBJ1-2, the complete variable domain reads GAGVSQTPSNKVTEKGKYVELRCDPISGHTALYWYRQSLGQGPEFLIYFQGTGAADDSGLPNDRFFAVRPEGSVSTLKIQRTERGDSAVYLCASSPDRGALTFGSGTRLTVV.

Note on this clone: One junction end does not reproduce the germline sequence, and a read error may be involved. The V and J genes are TRBV7-7 and TRBJ2-2; D gene uncertain. Germline V gives CDR1 SSHAT, CDR2 FNYEAQ (reference sequence). This CDR3 is built from 13 residues. CDR3 amino acids: CASSPRDTGELFF. The CDR3 nucleotides are TGTGCTAGCAGCCCTAGAGACACCGGGGAGCTGTTTTTT.

This clone is a singleton in its sample. The V and J genes are TRBV6-4 and TRBJ2-6; 7 bases are shared with TRBD1. This CDR3 comprises 16 residues. V was clipped by 3 bases and J by 2 bases; unmatched bases: 4. CDR1 is MRHNA and CDR2 is SNTAGT in the germline V gene. CDR3 coding DNA: TGTGCCAGCAGTGAACAGACAGGGCCTGGGGCCAACGTCCTGACTTTC. Its translation: CASSEQTGPGANVLTF.

This chain connects TRBV7-8 to TRBJ2-1; TRBD2 matches at 9 bases. The CDR3 spans 15 residues. Germline CDR1 and CDR2: SGHVS and FQNEAQ. V shed 1 base, J shed 6 bases, and the junction held 4 bases outside the gene matches. CDR3 protein: CASSLVLAGSNEQFF. The DNA of the CDR3 is TGTGCCAGCAGCTTAGTGCTAGCGGGGAGCAATGAGCAGTTCTTC.

This clone was detected only once. The rearrangement links TRBV5-1 to TRBJ2-7; tentative D call: TRBD1 (5 bases). V was cut by 1 base and J by 0 bases, with 14 bases left in between. This CDR3 is built from 16 residues. CDR1 SGHRS and CDR2 YFSETQ come from the germline V gene. The CDR3 DNA follows: TGCGCCAGCAGCTTGAGGGGCCCTGGGGACTCCTACGAGCAGTACTTC. This translates into CASSLRGPGDSYEQYF.

This clone appeared once. The J gene is TRBJ1-3, the V gene TRBV5-1, with TRBD1 matching over 7 bases. Trimming at V came to 4 bases and at J to 4 bases, leaving 5 bases not matched to a gene. This CDR3 is 14 amino acids long. Germline values: CDR1 SGHRS, CDR2 YFSETQ. The DNA of the CDR3 is TGCGCCAGCAGCGTGGGACAGCTGGGAAACACCATATATTTT. This translates into CASSVGQLGNTIYF.

The chain is built from TRBV25-1 and TRBJ1-6, with D uncertain. V lost 2 bases to trimming and J lost 10 bases, with 21 bases between them. CDR1 is MGHDK, CDR2 SYGVNS, per germline. The CDR3 is made up of 17 amino acids. The CDR3 loop is CASSETLSGVGVSPLHF. The CDR3 nucleotides are TGTGCCAGCAGTGAAACCCTGAGTGGGGTCGGGGTCTCACCCCTCCACTTT.

The chain carries TRBV19 and TRBJ1-3; D perhaps matches TRBD1 (5 bases). The germline gives CDR1 LNHDA, CDR2 SQIVND (reference sequence). The CDR3 totals 15 residues. Trimming shortened V by 3 bases and J by 4 bases, and 13 bases separated the two germline ends. DNA of the CDR3: TGTGCCAGTAGTATCTTTGGGGCATTCGGAAACACCATATATTTT. Encoded protein: CASSIFGAFGNTIYF.

This clone was picked up one time. This chain uses TRBV18 with TRBJ2-2; TRBD1 matches 10 bases. Germline V gives CDR1 KGHSH, CDR2 LQKENI. J lost 0 bases, V lost 3 bases, and 4 bases had no gene match. CDR3 size: 17 residues. CDR3 residues: CASSPRDRGTNTGELFF. CDR3 nucleotides: TGTGCCAGCTCACCCCGGGACAGGGGAACGAACACCGGGGAGCTGTTTTTT.